Listed here are 9 T cell receptor beta chains from one sample, sequenced in a study of OX40 agonist ivuxolimab in advanced cancers. Profiled with immunoSEQ multiplex PCR; TCRdb holds only in-frame clones, not every one. Of tens of thousands of clones in the sample, about 90% were seen once. Sequences were derived from CD4+ or CD8+ T cells sorted from blood, sampled in a trial of the OX40 agonist ivuxolimab. The receptors stem from an adult with an advanced solid tumor such as melanoma, head and neck, liver or kidney cancer.

The chain is built from TRBV6-5 and TRBJ2-7; 11 bases align to TRBD2. Germline values: CDR1 MNHEY, CDR2 SVGAGI. The V and J ends lost 5 bases and 2 bases, in that order; junction bases with no gene match: 5. The CDR3 consists of 15 residues. Here the CDR3 DNA reads TGTGCCAGCAGTGGCGGGACTAGCGGTACCTACGAGCAGTACTTC. The encoded protein is CASSGGTSGTYEQYF.

V is TRBV4-1 and J is TRBJ2-3; 9 bases are a match to TRBD2. From germline, CDR1 is MGHRA and CDR2 YSYEKL. The CDR3 loop spans 17 amino acids. The junction had 10 bases not matched to a gene; V was cut back by 1 base and J by 5 bases. CDR3 loop: CASSQGIAGGPGDTQYF. In nucleotides, the CDR3 is TGCGCCAGCAGCCAAGGGATCGCGGGAGGGCCTGGAGATACGCAGTATTTT.

The genes are TRBV18 and TRBJ2-6, with D tentatively TRBD2 (6 bases). Germline V gene data show CDR1 as KGHSH and CDR2 as LQKENI. V shed 11 bases and J shed 2 bases, with 10 bases lying between them. The CDR3 is 13 residues long. CDR3 nucleotide sequence: TGTGCCGCGGGGTACACTGGGGCCAACGTCCTGACTTTC. It yields the protein CAAGYTGANVLTF.

This clone appeared once. The chain is built from TRBV6-5 and TRBJ2-1; TRBD2 agrees at 8 bases. CDR1 MNHEY and CDR2 SVGAGI come from the germline V gene. CDR3 size: 15 residues. The junction had 13 bases not matched to a gene; V was cut back by 5 bases and J by 10 bases. Here the CDR3 reads CASSPGTRLVREQFF. The CDR3 DNA follows: TGTGCCAGCAGTCCCGGGACTAGGCTGGTTCGGGAGCAGTTCTTC.

J is TRBJ2-2 and V is TRBV30; D not certain. The CDR3 spans 13 residues. Germline V gene data show CDR1 as GTSNPN and CDR2 as SVGIG (reference sequence). Deletions cut 4 bases from V and 6 bases from J, with 12 bases between. In nucleotides, the CDR3 is TGTGCCTGGATGGCAGGTCCCCCCGGGGAGCTGTTTTTT. As protein: CAWMAGPPGELFF.

This chain uses TRBV27 with TRBJ1-2; the D gene is possibly TRBD1 (5 bases). Germline CDR1 MNHEY, CDR2 SMNVEV (reference sequence). Trimming stripped 5 bases from V and 0 bases from J, with 16 bases between. CDR3 size: 16 residues. CDR3 loop: CASSPSTGASNYGYTF. As DNA, the CDR3 is TGTGCCAGCAGTCCCTCCACCGGGGCCTCTAACTATGGCTACACCTTC.

This sequence joins TRBV5-1 and TRBJ2-5, with D perhaps matching TRBD1 (6 bases). V shed 4 bases and J shed 5 bases, with 15 bases lying between them. Germline V CDR1 and CDR2: SGHRS, YFSETQ. The CDR3 runs 14 residues. DNA for the CDR3: TGCGCCAGCAGCGGGTTAGGGGGACCGGAGACCCAGTACTTC. Its translation is CASSGLGGPETQYF.

The V and J genes are TRBV19 and TRBJ2-5; D remains unclear. Germline CDR1 is LNHDA and CDR2 is SQIVND (reference sequence). The CDR3 has 13 residues. V was cut by 8 bases and J by 5 bases, with 15 bases left in between. The CDR3 coding sequence is TGTGCCAGTGCCCGGCAGGCGGAGGAGACCCAGTACTTC. Translated: CASARQAEETQYF.

CDR3 coding DNA: TGTGCCAGCAGATTCCTCGGGACAGGCGTCAATCAGCCCCAGCATTTT. As protein: CASRFLGTGVNQPQHF. V usage is TRBV27 and J usage is TRBJ1-5; 8 bases are a match to TRBD1. Losses at the gene ends were 6 bases for V and 3 bases for J; bases not matched to a gene: 10. This CDR3 contains 16 residues. Germline assignment: CDR1 MNHEY and CDR2 SMNVEV (reference sequence).